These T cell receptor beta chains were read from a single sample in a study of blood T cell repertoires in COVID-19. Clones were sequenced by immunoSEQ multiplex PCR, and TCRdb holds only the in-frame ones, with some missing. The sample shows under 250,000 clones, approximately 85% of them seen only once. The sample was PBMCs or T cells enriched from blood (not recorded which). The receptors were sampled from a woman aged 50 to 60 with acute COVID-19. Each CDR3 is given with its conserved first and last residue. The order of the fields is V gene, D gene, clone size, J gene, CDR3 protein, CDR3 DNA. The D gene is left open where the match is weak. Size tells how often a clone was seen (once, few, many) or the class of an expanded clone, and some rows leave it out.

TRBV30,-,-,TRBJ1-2,CAWSPRGNYGYTF,TGTGCCTGGAGTCCCCGAGGGAACTATGGCTACACCTTC
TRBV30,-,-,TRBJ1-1,CASGRPNTEAFF,TGTGCCTCGGGCAGGCCGAACACTGAAGCTTTCTTT
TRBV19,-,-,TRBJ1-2,CASSFSGVNYGYTF,TGTGCCAGTAGTTTCTCAGGGGTGAACTATGGCTACACCTTC
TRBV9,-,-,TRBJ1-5,CASSPTGFYQPQHF,TGTGCCAGCAGCCCAACCGGGTTTTATCAGCCCCAGCATTTT
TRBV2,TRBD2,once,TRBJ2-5,CASSDLAGGWETQYF,TGTGCCAGCAGTGACCTAGCGGGGGGTTGGGAGACCCAGTACTTC
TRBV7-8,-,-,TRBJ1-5,CASSLERFSNQPQHF,TGTGCCAGCAGCTTAGAGCGTTTTAGCAATCAGCCCCAGCATTTT
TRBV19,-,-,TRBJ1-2,CASSDIPDGYTF,TGTGCCAGTAGTGACATACCAGACGGCTACACCTTC
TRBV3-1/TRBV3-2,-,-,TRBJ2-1,CASSHDEQFF,TGTGCCAGCAGCCACGATGAGCAGTTCTTC
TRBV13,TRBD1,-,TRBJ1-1,CASSLVRGQTEAFF,TGTGCCAGCAGCTTAGTGAGGGGGCAAACTGAAGCTTTCTTT
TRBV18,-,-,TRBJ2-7,CASSPPERSSYEQYF,TGTGCCAGCTCACCACCGGAGCGGAGCTCCTACGAGCAGTACTTC
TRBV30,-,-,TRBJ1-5,CAWGRQGSQPQHF,TGTGCCTGGGGACGGCAGGGCAGTCAGCCCCAGCATTTT
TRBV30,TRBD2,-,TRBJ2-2,CAWKVRGVNTGELFF,TGTGCCTGGAAAGTTCGGGGGGTGAACACCGGGGAGCTGTTTTTT
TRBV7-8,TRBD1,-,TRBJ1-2,CASSQTGGGYTF,TGTGCCAGCAGCCAAACAGGGGGTGGCTACACCTTC
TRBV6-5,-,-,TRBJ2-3,CASSYGGAGTDTQYF,TGTGCCAGCAGTTACGGGGGGGCGGGCACAGATACGCAGTATTTT
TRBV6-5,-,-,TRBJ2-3,CASSSFLAASDTQYF,TGTGCCAGCAGTAGTTTCCTAGCTGCTTCCGATACGCAGTATTTT
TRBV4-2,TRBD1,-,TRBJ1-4,CASSPRTGGNEKLFF,TGTGCCAGCAGCCCCCGGACAGGGGGTAATGAAAAACTGTTTTTT
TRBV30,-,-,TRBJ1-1,CAWSRSLSTEAFF,TGTGCCTGGTCCCGGTCTCTGAGCACTGAAGCTTTCTTT
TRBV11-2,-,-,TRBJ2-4,CASSRAGLRVNIQYF,TGTGCCAGCAGCCGAGCAGGGCTCAGGGTAAACATTCAGTACTTC
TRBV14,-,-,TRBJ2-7,CASSQVRGHEQYF,TGTGCCAGCAGCCAAGTCAGGGGACACGAGCAGTACTTC
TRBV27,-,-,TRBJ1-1,CASSLSLTLSYSDTEAFF,TGTGCCAGCAGTCTAAGCTTAACTTTATCCTATAGTGACACTGAAGCTTTCTTT
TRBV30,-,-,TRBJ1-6,CAWSDGGGSPLHF,TGTGCCTGGAGTGACGGTGGTGGTTCACCCCTCCACTTT
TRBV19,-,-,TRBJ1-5,CASSIGQAGQPQHF,TGTGCCAGTAGTATAGGGCAGGCTGGTCAGCCCCAGCATTTT
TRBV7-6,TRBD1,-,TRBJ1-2,CASSLGDRGLDGYTF,TGTGCCAGCAGCTTGGGGGACAGGGGGTTGGATGGCTACACCTTC
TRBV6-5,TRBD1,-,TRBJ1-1,CASSYSGQGSAEAFF,TGTGCCAGCAGTTACTCGGGACAGGGGAGCGCTGAAGCTTTCTTT
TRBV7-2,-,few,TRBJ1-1,CASSPGHQNTEAFF,TGTGCCAGCAGCCCGGGACACCAGAACACTGAAGCTTTCTTT
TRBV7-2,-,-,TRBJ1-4,CASSLAPQGGNEKLFF,TGTGCCAGCAGCTTAGCGCCACAGGGCGGTAATGAAAAACTGTTTTTT
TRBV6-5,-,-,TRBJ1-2,CASTLPRDGYTF,TGTGCCAGCACCCTCCCCAGGGATGGCTACACCTTC
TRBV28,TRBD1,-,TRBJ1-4,CASSGPGQGHEKLFF,TGTGCCAGCAGTGGACCGGGACAGGGGCATGAAAAACTGTTTTTT
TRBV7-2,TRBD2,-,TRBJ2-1,CASSQRGDPYNEQFF,TGTGCCAGCAGCCAGCGGGGCGATCCCTACAATGAGCAGTTCTTC
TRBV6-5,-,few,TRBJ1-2,CASRGPSYGYTF,TGTGCCAGCAGGGGGCCCTCCTATGGCTACACCTTC
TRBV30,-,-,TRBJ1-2,CAWSVGGGYTF,TGTGCCTGGAGTGTGGGGGGTGGCTACACCTTC
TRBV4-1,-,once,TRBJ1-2,CASSQDWTIYGYTF,TGCGCCAGCAGCCAAGATTGGACAATCTATGGCTACACCTTC
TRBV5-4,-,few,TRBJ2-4,CASSLSGFRGEPKNIQYF,TGTGCCAGCAGCTTGTCAGGTTTCAGGGGGGAACCCAAAAACATTCAGTACTTC
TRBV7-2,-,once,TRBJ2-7,CASSPISLASTEQYF,TGTGCCAGCAGCCCGATATCCCTAGCTTCCACCGAGCAGTACTTC
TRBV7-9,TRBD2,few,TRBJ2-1,CASSFGLAGGNEQFF,TGTGCCAGCAGCTTTGGACTAGCGGGGGGCAATGAGCAGTTCTTC
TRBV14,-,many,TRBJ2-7,CASSQGTGREQYF,TGTGCCAGCAGCCAGGGTACAGGGCGCGAGCAGTACTTC
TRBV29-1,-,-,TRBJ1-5,CSVEAGSNQPQHF,TGCAGCGTTGAGGCGGGGAGCAATCAGCCCCAGCATTTT
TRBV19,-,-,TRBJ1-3,CASSDSIYGNTIYF,TGTGCCAGTAGTGACTCGATCTATGGAAACACCATATATTTT
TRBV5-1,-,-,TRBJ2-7,CASSPGPYTYEQYF,TGCGCCAGCAGCCCAGGGCCGTATACTTACGAGCAGTACTTC
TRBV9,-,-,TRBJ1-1,CASSPPEGDTEAFF,TGTGCCAGCAGCCCCCCGGAAGGGGACACTGAAGCTTTCTTT
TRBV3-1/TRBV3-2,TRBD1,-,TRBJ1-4,CASSQSTGGGKKLFF,TGTGCCAGCAGCCAGTCGACAGGGGGTGGAAAAAAACTGTTTTTT
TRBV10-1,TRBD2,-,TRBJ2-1,CASSALAGGYNEQFF,TGCGCCAGCAGTGCACTAGCGGGGGGCTACAATGAGCAGTTCTTC
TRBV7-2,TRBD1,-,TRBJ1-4,CASSRDSTNEKLFF,TGTGCCAGCAGCAGGGACAGTACTAATGAAAAACTGTTTTTT
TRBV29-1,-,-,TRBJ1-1,CSVANYRGVVYEAFF,TGCAGCGTTGCGAATTACCGGGGAGTTGTTTATGAAGCTTTCTTT
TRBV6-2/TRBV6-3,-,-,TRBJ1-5,CASSYPGGVTQHF,TGTGCCAGCAGTTACCCCGGGGGGGTGACCCAGCATTTT
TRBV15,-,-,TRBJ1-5,CATSSSQTSNQPQHF,TGTGCCACCAGCAGCTCCCAGACAAGCAATCAGCCCCAGCATTTT
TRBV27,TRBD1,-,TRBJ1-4,CASSVTGGLKKLFF,TGTGCCAGCAGTGTCACAGGGGGCCTGAAAAAACTGTTTTTT
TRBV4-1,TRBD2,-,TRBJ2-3,CASSQGLAGGDTQYF,TGCGCCAGCAGCCAAGGACTAGCGGGGGGGGATACGCAGTATTTT
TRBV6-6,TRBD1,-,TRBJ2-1,CASSRDRVGEQFF,TGTGCCAGCAGCCGGGACAGGGTAGGTGAGCAGTTCTTC
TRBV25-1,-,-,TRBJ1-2,CASSDRQAYGYTF,TGTGCCAGCAGTGATCGACAGGCCTATGGCTACACCTTC